This passage covers 11 T cell receptor beta chains from one sample sequenced in a study of tumor and adjacent non-tumor tissue in lung cancer. RNA was extracted from bulk tissue without any cell sorting. A modified ARM-PCR protocol with three rounds of nested PCR amplified TCRbeta. TCRdb reanalysed the multiplex PCR reads using MiXCR and keeps one entry per CDR3 protein. The data show some 100,000 distinct CDR3 sequences, with 60% to 80% seen just once and 30% to 45% held by the top ten. Source material: lung tumor tissue. All receptors come from a woman between 55 and 75 years old with non-small cell lung cancer.

As concerns this clonotype: A read error may explain this, as a much larger clone is one base away. The chain combines TRBV6-2 or TRBV6-3 with TRBJ1-5; no firm D call. The CDR3 spans 13 residues. Germline V gene lookup returns CDR1 MNHEY and CDR2 SVGEGT. The chain's CDR3 is CASSYSKNQTQHF. CDR3 in DNA: TGTGCCAGCAGTTACAGCAAAAATCAGACCCAGCATTTT.

On this clonotype: The junction and the germline gene differ at one end; a read error may be behind it. The chain uses TRBV29-1 and TRBJ2-2, with 8 bases identical to TRBD1. This CDR3 spans 14 amino acids. In germline, CDR1 is SQVTM, CDR2 ANQGSEA. The CDR3 DNA sequence: TGCAGCGTTGATTGGCAGGGGGCAATCGGGGAGCTGATTTTT. It is translated as CSVDWQGAIGELIF.

This clonotype was found a few times. The chain joins TRBV28 to TRBJ2-4, with D maybe TRBD1 (5 bases). The CDR3 loop spans 16 amino acids. CDR1 and CDR2 (germline): MDHEN, SYDVKM. The CDR3 here is CVIKADSHLAKNIQYF. CDR3 bases: TGTGTCATCAAAGCTGACAGCCACCTAGCCAAAAACATTCAGTACTTC.

The CDR3 loop is CSASRGRCTGELFF. The CDR3 nucleotides are TGCAGTGCTAGCAGGGGACGGTGCACCGGGGAGCTGTTTTTT. The gene calls are TRBV20-1 and TRBJ2-2; tentative D call: TRBD1 (6 bases). CDR1 is DFQATT and CDR2 is SNEGSKA in the germline V gene (reference sequence). CDR3 length equals 14 residues. The V end was cut by 3 bases, the J end by 4 bases, with 12 bases between.

With respect to this clonotype: This may stem from a read error, because a much larger clone lies one nucleotide away. The chain is built from TRBV20-1 and TRBJ1-6; TRBD1 aligns across 7 bases. The ends lost 5 bases at V and 9 bases at J; junction bases unmatched: 10. Germline CDR1 and CDR2: DFQATT and SNEGSKA (reference sequence). The CDR3 loop spans 14 amino acids. CDR3: CSAWETGASSPLHF. For the CDR3, the DNA is TGCAGTGCTTGGGAAACAGGGGCAAGTTCACCCCTCCACTTT.

This clonotype was observed at least ten times. The V and J genes are TRBV6-2 or TRBV6-3 and TRBJ2-2; no clear D. From germline, CDR1 is MNHEY and CDR2 SVGEGT. The germline V and J ends were trimmed by 8 bases and 1 base, with 8 bases remaining between them. CDR3 size: 13 residues. The CDR3 sequence: CASPDENTGELFF. CDR3 DNA: TGTGCCAGCCCAGACGAGAACACCGGGGAGCTGTTTTTT.

Of note for this clonotype: This may be a read error, as it is one base from a much larger clone. The J gene is TRBJ2-3, the V gene TRBV6-2 or TRBV6-3; 9 bases match TRBD2. This CDR3 comprises 13 residues. The germline gives CDR1 MNHEY, CDR2 SVGEGT. The V segment lost 6 bases and the J segment 11 bases; nucleotides outside the gene matches: 9. The CDR3 coding sequence is TGTGCCAGCAGAAGTAGCGGGGGCTATAAGCAGTATTTT. Encoded protein: CASRSSGGYKQYF.

A single count supports this clonotype. V usage is TRBV11-2 and J usage is TRBJ2-3; 8 nucleotides align to TRBD1. TRBJ1-5 matches the DNA end more closely, so the J call is doubtful. The CDR3 runs 15 residues. Germline assignment: CDR1 SGHAT and CDR2 FQNNGV. CDR3 region: CASSLGTGGTDTQHF. The CDR3, as DNA: TGTGCCAGTAGCCTAGGTACAGGGGGAACGGATACGCAGCATTTT.

The chain is built from TRBV6-1 and TRBJ2-3; 8 bases map to TRBD2. Germline-derived CDR1 and CDR2 are MNHNS and SASEGT. CDR3 size: 12 residues. Trimming cost V 7 bases and J 15 bases; bases outside gene matches: 12. The CDR3, as DNA: TGTGCCAGCACGGGGGGGGGTGATACACATTATTTT. As protein: CASTGGGDTHYF.

This chain uses TRBV4-2 with TRBJ2-1; D unclear. Germline loops: CDR1 LGHNA, CDR2 YNFKEQ. The CDR3 consists of 15 residues. V was pared by 1 base and J by 6 bases, with 13 bases between. The chain's CDR3 is CASSQASEHGNEQFF. CDR3 nucleotide sequence: TGTGCCAGCAGCCAAGCTTCTGAACATGGCAATGAGCAGTTCTTC.

As for this clonotype: Lacking the conserved final phenylalanine or tryptophan, this CDR3 likely reflects a read error. This chain connects TRBV20-1 to TRBJ2-7, with 12 bases lining up with TRBD2. The DNA matches TRBJ2-1 better at its end, which makes the J call doubtful. The CDR3 covers 14 residues. Germline V CDR1 and CDR2: DFQATT, SNEGSKA (reference sequence). Written as DNA, the CDR3 is TGCAGTGCTATACTAGCGGGGGGCCTGGGTGGGCAGTTCTTA. Its protein product is CSAILAGGLGGQFL.